This paragraph reports one T cell receptor (beta chain). The sample originates from a study of T cell changes during pregnancy in multiple sclerosis. The table came from immunoSEQ multiplex PCR; TCRdb's copy has only in-frame clones and leaves some out. The sample shows about 52,000 clones, around 93% of them seen only once. Germline V lookup: CDR1 MNHNS, CDR2 SASEGT. The V end was cut by 4 bases, the J end by 9 bases, with 13 bases between. This CDR3 has 13 amino acids. The clonotype originates from a female donor in good health, enrolled as a control in a pregnancy study. Sample: CD4+ T cells from peripheral blood mononuclear cells, taken after pregnancy. This sequence joins TRBV6-1 and TRBJ1-5; D unresolved. CDR3 residues: CASSASKLRPQHF. The CDR3 region has the DNA TGTGCCAGCAGTGCCTCTAAACTGAGGCCCCAGCATTTT.